The 15 T cell receptor beta chains given below trace back to one sample, sequenced in a study of breast tumors, draining lymph nodes, adjacent tissues. Breast cancer patients provided tissue from their axillary draining lymph nodes. TCRdb fed the multiplex PCR reads into MiXCR, producing one record per CDR3 protein. The data show about 270,000 distinct CDR3 sequences, more than 30% seen once. The material sequenced was axillary lymph node tissue. Source of these receptors: a female donor with breast cancer. Some clones in this sample may be carry-over from other donors' samples.

V is TRBV7-9 and J is TRBJ2-3, with 8 bases that match TRBD2. The CDR3 contains 14 residues. The V segment lost 6 bases and the J segment 0 bases; nucleotides outside the gene matches: 2. From germline, CDR1 is SEHNR and CDR2 FQNEAQ (reference sequence). The CDR3 DNA reads as TGTGCCAGCAGACTAGCGGAGAGCACAGATACGCAGTATTTT. This gives the protein CASRLAESTDTQYF.

In regard to this clonotype: Given a much more abundant clone one base away, this may be a read error. The rearrangement joins TRBV5-1 to TRBJ2-5; D is undetermined. The CDR3 has 14 residues. CDR1 is SGHRS and CDR2 is YFSETQ in the germline V gene. Here the CDR3 DNA reads TGCGCCAGCAGCCCGGTCGGAGATCAAGACACCCAGTACTTC. It codes for CASSPVGDQDTQYF.

This clonotype was seen many times. The CDR3 here is CASSLGTLVGRELFF. The DNA for the CDR3 is TGTGCCAGCAGCTTAGGGACCTTAGTAGGAAGGGAGCTGTTTTTT. The V call is TRBV11-3, the J call TRBJ2-2; no firm D call. CDR1 and CDR2 from the germline V gene are SGHNT and YENEEA. V lost 1 base and J lost 9, with 15 bases in between. This CDR3 region has 15 residues.

This clonotype was found a few times. The chain links TRBV6-6 to TRBJ2-7; 8 nucleotides line up with TRBD2. V was pared by 6 bases and J by 3 bases, with 7 bases of the junction left unmatched. The CDR3 length is 14 residues. Germline CDR1 and CDR2: MNHNY and SVGAGI (reference sequence). The CDR3 protein is CASSPGGGDYEQYF. As DNA, the CDR3 is TGTGCCAGCAGCCCGGGGGGGGGGGACTACGAGCAGTACTTC.

The V and J genes are TRBV7-9 and TRBJ2-3; TRBD2 aligns across 14 bases. The CDR3 has 17 residues. With V trimmed by 5 bases and J by 1 base, 5 bases remained unmatched. Looked up from germline, CDR1 is SEHNR and CDR2 is FQNEAQ (reference sequence). The CDR3 protein is CASSVTSGRARTDTQYF. The CDR3 DNA sequence: TGTGCCAGCAGCGTGACTAGCGGGAGGGCCCGCACAGATACGCAGTATTTT.

Note on this clonotype: It may be a read error: a sequence one base away is much more abundant. The chain carries TRBV6-1 and TRBJ2-7; 8 bases line up with TRBD2. The CDR3 is 14 amino acids. The germline V gene encodes CDR1 MNHNS and CDR2 SASEGT. With V trimmed by 7 bases and J by 6 bases, 11 bases remained unmatched. The CDR3 reads CASTPGAGVPEQYF. The CDR3, as DNA: TGTGCCAGCACGCCGGGAGCGGGAGTCCCCGAGCAGTACTTC.

This clonotype was counted at least ten times. The rearrangement joins TRBV6-1 to TRBJ1-6, with no clear D. V dropped 2 bases and J dropped 8 bases, with 7 bases sitting between them. CDR1 and CDR2 (germline): MNHNS, SASEGT. This CDR3 region has 13 residues. CDR3 coding DNA: TGTGCCAGCAGTGAACAGACGGATTCACCCCTCCACTTT. Its translation: CASSEQTDSPLHF.

The count of this clonotype is one. A much larger clone differs from this one at a single base, so this may be a read error. The chain joins TRBV6-1 to TRBJ1-2; no definite D call. From germline, CDR1 is MNHNS and CDR2 SASEGT. Trimming took 11 bases from V and 4 from J, leaving 17 bases between them. The CDR3 loop spans 13 amino acids. CDR3 in DNA: TGTGCCGGCCTCCACAGAAACGTCTATGGCTACACCTTC. This translates into CAGLHRNVYGYTF.

The chain uses TRBV20-1 and TRBJ2-1; D unclear. Trimming removed 1 base from V and 7 bases from J, with 11 bases in between. Germline CDR1 and CDR2: DFQATT and SNEGSKA (reference sequence). The CDR3 has 13 residues. In DNA, the CDR3 is TGCAGTGCTAGAGGGCGGAGCCGTAATGAGCAGTTCTTC. Residues: CSARGRSRNEQFF.

This clonotype was observed many times. The chain couples TRBV12-3 or TRBV12-4 to TRBJ2-7; tentative D call: TRBD1 (5 bases). The CDR3 is 12 amino acids. V was clipped by 6 bases and J by 2 bases, with 8 bases between them. The CDR3 here is CASSQGPYEQYF. CDR3 nucleotides: TGTGCCAGCAGCCAGGGTCCCTACGAGCAGTACTTC.

This chain connects TRBV20-1 to TRBJ2-3; D possibly uses TRBD1 or TRBD2 (6 bases each). The CDR3 extends over 15 amino acids. Trimming cost V 3 bases and J 1 base, with 14 bases left between them. Germline CDR1 DFQATT, CDR2 SNEGSKA (reference sequence). In DNA, the CDR3 is TGCAGTGCTAGTAAGGGGGGCCGGGGCACAGATACGCAGTATTTT. It is translated as CSASKGGRGTDTQYF.

The J gene is TRBJ2-1, the V gene TRBV4-3, with 11 bases identical to TRBD2. V gave up 5 bases and J gave up 3 bases; unmatched junction bases: 6. Germline V gives CDR1 LGHNA, CDR2 YSLEER. The CDR3 length is 16 residues. The CDR3 sequence is CASSGGLAAGYNEQFF. CDR3 nucleotides: TGCGCCAGCAGCGGGGGACTAGCGGCAGGCTACAATGAGCAGTTCTTC.

This clonotype was counted at least ten times. The genes are TRBV6-6 and TRBJ2-5; possible D gene TRBD2, 5 bases. V was cut by 1 base and J by 4 bases, with 7 bases left in between. The CDR3 is made up of 13 amino acids. The germline V gene encodes CDR1 MNHNY and CDR2 SVGAGI (reference sequence). The CDR3 DNA is TGTGCCAGCAGTTACTATGCGGGAGAGACCCAGTACTTC. Its protein product is CASSYYAGETQYF.

The chain combines TRBV2 with TRBJ2-5, with D uncertain. Germline CDR1 SNHLY, CDR2 FYNNEI. The V end lost 6 bases, the J end lost 1 base, and 21 bases lay between the germline ends. The CDR3 totals 17 residues. The CDR3 here is CASSPPQAGDPQETQYF. CDR3 bases: TGTGCCAGCAGCCCTCCGCAGGCAGGAGACCCCCAAGAGACCCAGTACTTC.

The V call is TRBV2, the J call TRBJ2-5, with TRBD2 matching over 14 bases. Germline trimming cut 4 bases from V and 4 bases from J; bases unmatched to any gene: 8. From germline, CDR1 is SNHLY and CDR2 FYNNEI. This CDR3 has 17 residues. The CDR3 loop is CASSGRTSGRRRETQYF. The DNA of the CDR3 is TGTGCCAGCAGTGGGAGGACTAGCGGGAGGCGGCGAGAGACCCAGTACTTC.